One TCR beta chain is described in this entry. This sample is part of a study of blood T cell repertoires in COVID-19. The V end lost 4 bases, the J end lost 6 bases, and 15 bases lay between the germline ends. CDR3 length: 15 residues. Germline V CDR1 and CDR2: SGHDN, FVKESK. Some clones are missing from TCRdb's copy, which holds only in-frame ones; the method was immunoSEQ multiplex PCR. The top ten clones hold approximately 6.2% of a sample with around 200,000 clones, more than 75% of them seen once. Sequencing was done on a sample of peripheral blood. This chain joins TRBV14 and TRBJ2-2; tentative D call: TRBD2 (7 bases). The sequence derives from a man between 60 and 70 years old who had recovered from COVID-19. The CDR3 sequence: CASSPFGGLAGELFF. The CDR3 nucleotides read TGTGCCAGCAGCCCTTTCGGGGGGCTGGCCGGGGAGCTGTTTTTT.